Below are 15 T cell receptor beta chains sequenced from a single sample in a study of OX40 agonist ivuxolimab in advanced cancers. Only in-frame clones appear in the TCRdb table, and some are missing; sequencing was by immunoSEQ multiplex PCR. The table shows 30,000 or so clones, with 75% to 90% occurring only once. Sequencing used CD4+ or CD8+ T cells sorted from blood, obtained in a trial of the OX40 agonist ivuxolimab. The receptors were sampled from an adult with an advanced solid tumor such as melanoma, head and neck, liver or kidney cancer.

The rearrangement links TRBV9 to TRBJ2-3; possibly TRBD2 for D (6 bases). Trimming left V 3 bases short and J 6 bases short, with 14 bases between. The germline CDR1 and CDR2 sequences are SGDLS and YYNGEE. The CDR3 runs 14 residues. CDR3 protein: CASSASRDFDTQYF. DNA for the CDR3: TGTGCCAGCAGCGCGAGCCGGGACTTCGATACGCAGTATTTT.

The chain is built from TRBV29-1 and TRBJ2-2; D possibly corresponds to TRBD2 (5 bases). The CDR3 is made up of 11 amino acids. Trimming removed 6 bases at V and 7 bases at J, with 9 bases between. Germline V CDR1 and CDR2: SQVTM, ANQGSEA. CDR3 residues: CSVQAGGELFF. CDR3 DNA: TGCAGCGTGCAGGCGGGCGGGGAGCTGTTTTTT.

The J gene is TRBJ1-5, the V gene TRBV7-9; unclear D gene. Germline V lookup: CDR1 SEHNR, CDR2 FQNEAQ (reference sequence). V was shortened by 2 bases and J by 2 bases, with 4 bases between the two germline ends. The CDR3 contains 13 residues. The CDR3 protein is CASSLSGNQPQHF. CDR3 sequence (DNA): TGTGCCAGCAGCTTATCGGGCAATCAGCCCCAGCATTTT.

CDR3 coding DNA: TGTGCCAGTACCGCGGACGGTGCAGGATCGGCCCAGCATTTT. Its translation: CASTADGAGSAQHF. This chain links TRBV19 with TRBJ1-5; D is ambiguous. The CDR3 is 14 residues long. Germline-derived CDR1 and CDR2 are LNHDA and SQIVND (reference sequence). With 7 bases removed from V and 11 bases from J, the gap between germline ends came to 21 bases.

The chain employs TRBV6-5 and TRBJ2-2, with 7 bases fitting TRBD1. Germline values: CDR1 MNHEY, CDR2 SVGAGI. V was pared by 6 bases and J by 3 bases, with 7 bases of the junction left unmatched. The CDR3 runs to 15 residues. CDR3 protein: CASRVWQGDTGELFF. DNA of the CDR3: TGTGCCAGCAGGGTCTGGCAGGGGGACACCGGGGAGCTGTTTTTT.

V usage is TRBV2 and J usage is TRBJ2-1; D is possibly TRBD2 (6 bases). Germline CDR1 is SNHLY and CDR2 is FYNNEI. This CDR3 comprises 16 residues. The germline V and J ends were trimmed by 2 bases and 4 bases, with 15 bases remaining between them. The CDR3 sequence: CASSELAEGPYNEQFF. CDR3 nucleotides: TGTGCCAGCAGTGAACTGGCGGAGGGGCCTTACAATGAGCAGTTCTTC.

This rearrangement joins TRBV7-9 to TRBJ1-1; D not resolved. V was trimmed by 1 base and J by 6 bases, leaving 6 bases between them. The CDR3 loop spans 12 amino acids. Germline values: CDR1 SEHNR, CDR2 FQNEAQ (reference sequence). Here the CDR3 DNA reads TGTGCCAGCAGCTTAGGCCGGCCTGAAGCTTTCTTT. This translates into CASSLGRPEAFF.

This sequence joins TRBV5-8 and TRBJ2-7; 8 positions match TRBD1. The V segment lost 4 bases and the J segment 6 bases; nucleotides outside the gene matches: 6. The germline V gene encodes CDR1 SGHTS and CDR2 YDEGEE. The CDR3 is 13 residues long. The CDR3: CASSLRGRGEQYF. CDR3 in DNA: TGTGCCAGCAGCCTCAGGGGGCGAGGCGAGCAGTACTTC.

The DNA of the CDR3 is TGTGCCAGCAGCTTAAGGAGCGGTTCCTACGAGCAGTACTTC. As protein: CASSLRSGSYEQYF. V gene TRBV7-8 combines with J gene TRBJ2-7; TRBD2 might be the D (5 bases). Trimming pared 2 bases from V and 1 base from J, leaving 9 bases between. The CDR3 contains 14 residues. Germline V gene data show CDR1 as SGHVS and CDR2 as FQNEAQ.

V gene TRBV7-9 combines with J gene TRBJ2-1; 7 nucleotides match TRBD1. The germline V gene has CDR1 SEHNR and CDR2 FQNEAQ (reference sequence). The CDR3 totals 15 residues. Trimming took 0 bases from V and 5 from J; bases not matched to a gene: 4. CDR3 protein: CASSLATGWDNEQFF. Written as DNA, the CDR3 is TGTGCCAGCAGCTTAGCGACAGGGTGGGACAATGAGCAGTTCTTC. Filled out from reference TRBV7-9 and TRBJ2-1, the complete variable domain reads DTGVSQNPRHKITKRGQNVTFRCDPISEHNRLYWYRQTLGQGPEFLTYFQNEAQLEKSRLLSDRFSAERPKGSFSTLEIQRTEQGDSAMYLCASSLATGWDNEQFFGPGTRLTVL.

This clone was recorded only once. V gene TRBV29-1 combines with J gene TRBJ2-2, with 8 bases aligning to TRBD1. The CDR3 has 14 residues. Trimming removed 4 bases from V and 2 bases from J; junction bases left unmatched: 3. Germline V gives CDR1 SQVTM, CDR2 ANQGSEA. CDR3 sequence: CSVGGQGNTGELFF. The DNA for the CDR3 is TGCAGCGTTGGAGGACAGGGCAACACCGGGGAGCTGTTTTTT.

By sample share, this clone is medium-sized. V is TRBV11-2 and J is TRBJ2-7; D could derive from TRBD1 or TRBD2 (5 bases each). The CDR3 extends over 14 amino acids. Germline V CDR1 and CDR2: SGHAT, FQNNGV. Between the trimmed V and J ends, which lost 11 bases and 2 bases, there was a span of 19 bases. CDR3 amino acids: CADRGRAIPYEQYF. Here the CDR3 DNA reads TGTGCCGACCGGGGCAGAGCAATACCCTACGAGCAGTACTTC.

J is TRBJ1-1 and V is TRBV28; 9 bases are a match to TRBD1. Germline V CDR1 and CDR2: MDHEN, SYDVKM. The CDR3 runs 17 residues. V was pared by 3 bases and J by 3 bases, with 11 bases of the junction left unmatched. This chain's CDR3 is CASSFPGQGSLDTEAFF. The CDR3 region has the DNA TGTGCCAGCAGTTTCCCGGGACAGGGAAGTTTGGACACTGAAGCTTTCTTT.

V and J are TRBV7-6 and TRBJ2-1, with 11 nucleotides matching TRBD2. The CDR3 sequence is 15 residues long. Germline CDR1 reads SGHVS; CDR2 reads FNYEAQ. Trimming took 3 bases from V and 2 from J; bases not matched to a gene: 0. CDR3 nucleotides: TGTGCCAGCAGCTTGACTAGCGGGGCCTACAATGAGCAGTTCTTC. It yields the protein CASSLTSGAYNEQFF.

J is TRBJ2-7 and V is TRBV11-2; 14 bases align to TRBD2. The V segment lost 3 bases and the J segment 5 bases; nucleotides outside the gene matches: 12. The V gene's germline CDR1 is SGHAT and CDR2 FQNNGV. The CDR3 consists of 18 residues. CDR3 coding DNA: TGTGCCAGCAGCTTGGTTTCGGGGACTAGCGGGAGACGGCACGAGCAGTACTTC. This sequence encodes CASSLVSGTSGRRHEQYF.